This passage covers 7 T cell receptor beta chains from one sample sequenced in a study of CD8+ T cells in alopecia areata. Following extraction, RNA underwent reverse transcription to cDNA, which served as the sequencing template. Here immunoSEQ multiplex PCR was the method, and the copy in TCRdb shows in-frame clones only, minus some. The sample carries around 140,000 clones, about half recorded once. The material sequenced was CD4+ T cells sorted from blood, taken at week 0. These receptors all stem from a human donor with alopecia areata.

V gene TRBV7-2 combines with J gene TRBJ1-2; D call uncertain. CDR1 is SGHTA and CDR2 is FQGNSA in the germline V gene. The CDR3 has 13 amino acids. The V and J ends lost 2 bases and 5 bases respectively, with 9 bases between them. DNA for the CDR3: TGTGCCAGCAGCTTAACGGTGGGGTATGGCTACACCTTC. This codes for CASSLTVGYGYTF.

The CDR3 loop is CASSEAGGPGEYF. The CDR3 nucleotides are TGTGCCAGTAGTGAAGCGGGAGGGCCGGGGGAGTATTTT. The chain uses TRBV19 and TRBJ2-3, with 10 bases matching TRBD2. Trimming removed 5 bases from V and 13 bases from J; junction bases left unmatched: 9. The CDR3 is 13 residues long. Germline values: CDR1 LNHDA, CDR2 SQIVND (reference sequence).

The V and J genes are TRBV2 and TRBJ1-1; perhaps TRBD1 as D (5 bases). In germline, CDR1 is SNHLY, CDR2 FYNNEI. The CDR3 loop spans 14 amino acids. Trimming stripped 3 bases from V and 4 bases from J, with 12 bases between. The CDR3 loop is CASSDGGVGTEAFF. The DNA for the CDR3 is TGTGCCAGCAGTGACGGGGGAGTGGGCACTGAAGCTTTCTTT. Together with reference TRBV2 and TRBJ1-1, the CDR3 gives the full variable domain: EPEVTQTPSHQVTQMGQEVILRCVPISNHLYFYWYRQILGQKVEFLVSFYNNEISEKSEIFDDQFSVERPDGSNFTLKIRSTKLEDSAMYFCASSDGGVGTEAFFGQGTRLTVV.

This clone was detected only a few times. The identical CDR3 is also encoded by other nucleotide sequences in the sample. The chain is built from TRBV29-1 and TRBJ2-1; D may be TRBD1 or TRBD2 (5 bases each). This CDR3 has 14 residues. V was trimmed by 4 bases and J by 1 base, leaving 11 bases between them. Germline CDR1 SQVTM, CDR2 ANQGSEA. CDR3 sequence reads: CSVVVGTSYNEQFF. CDR3 DNA: TGCAGCGTTGTGGTCGGGACGTCCTACAATGAGCAGTTCTTC.

The rearrangement links TRBV6-5 to TRBJ1-5; D not resolved. Trimming shortened V by 2 bases and J by 2 bases, and 7 bases separated the two germline ends. This CDR3 comprises 14 residues. Germline CDR1 is MNHEY and CDR2 is SVGAGI. The CDR3 sequence: CASSYRAGNQPQHF. The DNA of the CDR3 is TGTGCCAGCAGTTACAGGGCAGGCAATCAGCCCCAGCATTTT.

This sequence joins TRBV30 and TRBJ2-1, with a weak D call TRBD2 (5 bases). From germline, CDR1 is GTSNPN and CDR2 SVGIG (reference sequence). The V and J ends lost 4 bases and 9 bases respectively, with 28 bases between them. The length of the CDR3 is 17 residues. CDR3 loop: CAWIQPDRRLASGEQFF. The CDR3 DNA is TGTGCCTGGATCCAACCCGATAGGCGGCTAGCAAGCGGTGAGCAGTTCTTC.

This chain connects TRBV30 to TRBJ1-5; no firm D call. V gave up 3 bases and J gave up 3 bases, with 9 bases separating them. Germline lookup yields CDR1 GTSNPN and CDR2 SVGIG (reference sequence). This CDR3 has 13 residues. The CDR3 loop is CAWRHGYNQPQHF. DNA of the CDR3: TGTGCCTGGAGGCATGGATACAATCAGCCCCAGCATTTT.